These 17 T cell receptor beta chains were all obtained from the same sample, sequenced in a study of somatic mutations in cytotoxic T cells in rheumatoid arthritis. Clones were sequenced by immunoSEQ multiplex PCR, and TCRdb holds only the in-frame ones, with some missing. The data contain under 35,000 clones, around 86% of them singletons. The sequenced sample was CD8+ T cells sorted from blood. These TCRs come from an adult with rheumatoid arthritis.

The chain employs TRBV5-6 and TRBJ1-5; 7 nucleotides align to TRBD1. Unmatched junction bases numbered 5, after V lost 0 bases and J lost 5 bases. The germline V gene has CDR1 SGHDT and CDR2 YYEEEE. The CDR3 has 15 residues. The CDR3 DNA is TGTGCCAGCAGCTTGGGGACAGGAGATTATCAGCCCCAGCATTTT. This translates into CASSLGTGDYQPQHF.

The chain combines TRBV27 with TRBJ2-1; D is undetermined. Germline assignment: CDR1 MNHEY and CDR2 SMNVEV (reference sequence). Trimming took off 1 base at V and 2 bases at J, with 6 bases between the two ends. CDR3 length: 14 residues. CDR3 sequence: CASSLYDPYNEQFF. DNA of the CDR3: TGTGCCAGCAGTTTATACGACCCCTACAATGAGCAGTTCTTC.

The chain employs TRBV5-1 and TRBJ2-7; D gene uncertain. Germline V CDR1 and CDR2: SGHRS, YFSETQ. With 4 bases removed from V and 5 bases from J, the gap between germline ends came to 10 bases. This CDR3 is built from 12 residues. The CDR3 sequence is CASSPRGDEQYF. The CDR3 nucleotides are TGCGCCAGCAGCCCACGTGGGGACGAGCAGTACTTC.

The V gene is TRBV4-2, the J gene TRBJ1-6; weak D call: TRBD1 (5 bases). The CDR3 totals 16 residues. Germline CDR1 is LGHNA and CDR2 is YNFKEQ. Trimming removed 3 bases from V and 7 bases from J, with 16 bases in between. CDR3 coding DNA: TGTGCCAGCAGCCATTATTTTCGAGGGGAAAATTCACCCCTCCACTTT. Translated: CASSHYFRGENSPLHF.

The chain has TRBV28 and TRBJ2-5; a possible D gene is TRBD1 (6 bases). The CDR3 has 14 amino acids. Trimming removed 7 bases at V and 2 bases at J, with 14 bases between. Germline V gene sequence: CDR1 MDHEN, CDR2 SYDVKM. For the CDR3, the DNA is TGTGCCAGCACCCCTATAGGGGGTCAAGAGACCCAGTACTTC. Amino acid sequence: CASTPIGGQETQYF.

V and J are TRBV28 and TRBJ2-6; D possibly corresponds to TRBD1 (5 bases). The CDR3 extends over 16 amino acids. Per the germline V gene, CDR1 is MDHEN and CDR2 is SYDVKM. V lost 7 bases, J lost 0 bases, and 13 bases lay in between. CDR3 region: CASTVTATSGANVLTF. CDR3 in DNA: TGTGCCAGCACCGTGACAGCTACCTCTGGGGCCAACGTCCTGACTTTC.

The V and J genes are TRBV10-3 and TRBJ1-2; a weak D match, TRBD1 (5 bases). The CDR3 contains 13 residues. Germline-derived CDR1 and CDR2 are ENHRY and SYGVKD. V was shortened by 7 bases and J by 5 bases, with 14 bases between the two germline ends. CDR3 sequence: CAIKKAGWYGYTF. The CDR3 DNA reads TGTGCCATCAAGAAAGCAGGGTGGTATGGCTACACCTTC.

CDR3 bases: TGTGCCACCAGCGGACAGGGTTATGGCTACACCTTC. Its translation is CATSGQGYGYTF. The chain is built from TRBV15 and TRBJ1-2; 8 bases agree with TRBD1. The length of the CDR3 is 12 residues. In germline, CDR1 is LNHNV, CDR2 YYDKDF (reference sequence). V lost 5 bases, J lost 5 bases, and 1 base stayed unmatched.

The chain couples TRBV5-3 to TRBJ1-3; 8 nucleotides align to TRBD1. TRBV5-3 is identified as an open reading frame with a role that is uncertain. This CDR3 region has 16 residues. V gave up 4 bases and J gave up 1 base; unmatched junction bases: 7. The CDR3 protein is CARSAGQGRSGNTIYF. Written as DNA, the CDR3 is TGTGCCAGAAGCGCTGGACAGGGAAGGTCTGGAAACACCATATATTTT.

The V gene is TRBV2, the J gene TRBJ2-7, with TRBD2 identical over 8 bases. The CDR3 sequence is 14 residues long. With 6 bases clipped from V and 2 bases from J, the junction kept 6 bases outside the gene matches. Germline V gives CDR1 SNHLY, CDR2 FYNNEI. CDR3: CASSLTSATYEQYF. CDR3 nucleotide sequence: TGTGCCAGCAGCCTGACTAGCGCCACCTACGAGCAGTACTTC.

In its sample, this clone was seen a few times. This sequence joins TRBV5-8 and TRBJ2-7; 8 nucleotides line up with TRBD1. Germline V gene sequence: CDR1 SGHTS, CDR2 YDEGEE. This CDR3 contains 14 residues. V lost 2 bases to trimming and J lost 2 bases; unmatched junction nucleotides: 3. The CDR3 DNA reads as TGTGCCAGCAGCTTAGGGACAGGAGCCTACGAGCAGTACTTC. It is translated as CASSLGTGAYEQYF.

This chain uses TRBV7-9 with TRBJ2-1, with unresolved D. Per the germline V gene, CDR1 is SEHNR and CDR2 is FQNEAQ (reference sequence). The V and J ends lost 1 base and 9 bases respectively, with 7 bases between them. This CDR3 has 12 amino acids. In DNA form, the CDR3 reads TGTGCCAGCAGCTTAGTGACGGCTGAGCAGTTCTTC. Translated, it gives CASSLVTAEQFF.

The genes are TRBV13 and TRBJ2-7, with 9 bases lining up with TRBD1. Germline V gene sequence: CDR1 PRHDT, CDR2 FYEKMQ (reference sequence). The CDR3 runs 15 residues. With V trimmed by 3 bases and J by 4 bases, 7 bases remained unmatched. The CDR3 here is CASSFDGQGSYEQYF. DNA of the CDR3: TGTGCCAGCAGCTTCGATGGACAGGGGTCATACGAGCAGTACTTC. Full variable domain (missing parts from reference TRBV13 and TRBJ2-7): AAGVIQSPRHLIKEKRETATLKCYPIPRHDTVYWYQQGPGQDPQFLISFYEKMQSDKGSIPDRFSAQQFSDYHSELNMSSLELGDSALYFCASSFDGQGSYEQYFGPGTRLTVT.

The chain is built from TRBV7-9 and TRBJ2-1; a possible D gene is TRBD2 (5 bases). The CDR3 has 15 amino acids. From germline, CDR1 is SEHNR and CDR2 FQNEAQ (reference sequence). Deletions cut 5 bases from V and 0 bases from J, with 11 bases between. The CDR3 here is CASSPRTGSYNEQFF. The CDR3, as DNA: TGTGCCAGCAGCCCTAGGACTGGCTCCTACAATGAGCAGTTCTTC. Complete variable domain (other parts from reference TRBV7-9 and TRBJ2-1): DTGVSQNPRHKITKRGQNVTFRCDPISEHNRLYWYRQTLGQGPEFLTYFQNEAQLEKSRLLSDRFSAERPKGSFSTLEIQRTEQGDSAMYLCASSPRTGSYNEQFFGPGTRLTVL.

The gene calls are TRBV4-3 and TRBJ1-6, with TRBD1 identical over 8 bases. Germline-derived CDR1 and CDR2 are LGHNA and YSLEER. V shed 0 bases, J shed 7 bases, and the junction held 2 bases outside the gene matches. CDR3 size: 15 residues. CDR3 amino acids: CASSQEQGANSPLHF. Here the CDR3 DNA reads TGCGCCAGCAGCCAAGAGCAGGGGGCAAATTCACCCCTCCACTTT.

The V and J genes are TRBV27 and TRBJ2-7; 9 bases agree with TRBD1. With 6 bases clipped from V and 5 bases from J, the junction kept 8 bases outside the gene matches. CDR3 size: 14 residues. The germline V gene has CDR1 MNHEY and CDR2 SMNVEV (reference sequence). The CDR3 DNA reads as TGTGCCAGCAGGGCCGGGACAGGGCTGCACGAGCAGTACTTC. Protein sequence: CASRAGTGLHEQYF.

This chain uses TRBV27 with TRBJ1-2, with unresolved D. CDR1 is MNHEY, CDR2 SMNVEV, per germline (reference sequence). The CDR3 totals 16 residues. Trimming shortened V by 6 bases and J by 3 bases, and 20 bases separated the two germline ends. The CDR3 coding sequence is TGTGCCAGCAGAGCCTTAAGTTTGGGTTTGGACTATGGCTACACCTTC. Encoded protein: CASRALSLGLDYGYTF.